These 29 T cell receptor beta chains came from one sample sequenced in a study of blood T cells in healthy people across ages. With a J-beta primer mix and a sample-barcoded 5' primer, a second PCR ran 7 to 11 cycles. TCRdb passed the 5' RACE reads through MiXCR, listing each CDR3 protein once. The profile shows about 930,000 distinct CDR3 sequences, about 27% of them singletons. These data were also filed under a second study, of T cells of mothers and their children.

Source material: blood. These receptors were collected from a woman in her thirties or forties in good health.

In regard to this clonotype: Sequence at one end of the junction differs from germline and may be a read error. The rearrangement uses TRBV7-3 and TRBJ2-5; D remains ambiguous. From germline, CDR1 is SGHTA and CDR2 FQGTGA. This CDR3 is 13 amino acids long. The CDR3 nucleotides are TGTGCCGGCAGCTTAGGGAAGGGAGAGACCCAGTACTTC. This codes for CAGSLGKGETQYF.

The chain joins TRBV12-3 or TRBV12-4 to TRBJ1-2; D is possibly TRBD1 (6 bases). The CDR3 length is 14 residues. V was shortened by 3 bases and J by 7 bases, with 15 bases between the two germline ends. CDR3: CASSFLGGGFGYTF. The CDR3 DNA follows: TGTGCCAGCAGTTTCCTAGGGGGAGGATTTGGCTACACCTTC.

The chain recombines TRBV20-1 with TRBJ2-2; 8 bases agree with TRBD2. The CDR3 length is 15 residues. Trimming at V came to 6 bases and at J to 4 bases, leaving 10 bases not matched to a gene. Germline loops: CDR1 DFQATT, CDR2 SNEGSKA (reference sequence). CDR3 nucleotides: TGCAGTGCCGCAAAGCCGGGGGGGCGCACCGGGGAGCTGTTTTTT. It specifies CSAAKPGGRTGELFF.

The chain has TRBV14 and TRBJ2-5; D is ambiguous. V dropped 1 base and J dropped 4 bases, with 16 bases sitting between them. The CDR3 is 16 amino acids. Germline V gives CDR1 SGHDN, CDR2 FVKESK. The CDR3: CASSQGYHRTLETQYF. The CDR3, as DNA: TGTGCCAGCAGCCAAGGGTATCACAGAACCCTAGAGACCCAGTACTTC.

This clonotype has more than one count but fewer than ten. The V and J genes are TRBV27 and TRBJ1-5; no firm D call. Deletions cut 6 bases from V and 5 bases from J, with 11 bases between. Germline lookup yields CDR1 MNHEY and CDR2 SMNVEV (reference sequence). The CDR3 is 13 amino acids. CDR3 protein: CASRAAEYQPQHF. CDR3 DNA: TGTGCCAGCAGGGCGGCGGAATATCAGCCCCAGCATTTT.

There are a few counts of this clonotype. The chain recombines TRBV9 with TRBJ1-2, with D perhaps TRBD1 (6 bases). The CDR3 totals 18 residues. The germline V and J ends were trimmed by 4 bases and 2 bases, with 24 bases remaining between them. Germline CDR1 SGDLS, CDR2 YYNGEE. CDR3 coding DNA: TGTGCCAGCAGCCCCTATCGGGGCAGGGGACTTCCCAACTATGGCTACACCTTC. Translating it yields CASSPYRGRGLPNYGYTF.

A note on this clonotype: An end of the junction does not agree with germline; a read error may underlie this. The J gene is TRBJ2-2, the V gene TRBV11-2, with 9 nucleotides matching TRBD1. The germline V gene has CDR1 SGHAT and CDR2 FQNNGV. The CDR3 runs 16 residues. CDR3 nucleotides: TGTGCCAGCAGCAGCCGGGACAGGGTTAACACCGGGGAGCGGTTTTTT. This encodes CASSSRDRVNTGERFF.

This clonotype was found a few times. The chain uses TRBV30 and TRBJ2-1; 9 nucleotides align to TRBD2. V was pared by 0 bases and J by 4 bases, with 7 bases of the junction left unmatched. CDR1 and CDR2 from the germline V gene are GTSNPN and SVGIG (reference sequence). The CDR3 covers 16 residues. CDR3 in DNA: TGTGCCTGGAGTGTACAGGGAGCGGGGGGATACAATGAGCAGTTCTTC. Translation gives CAWSVQGAGGYNEQFF.

A few counts support this clonotype. This chain connects TRBV7-2 to TRBJ2-2; no definite D call. The CDR3 consists of 16 residues. Looked up from germline, CDR1 is SGHTA and CDR2 is FQGNSA. Trimming removed 0 bases from V and 8 bases from J, with 16 bases in between. CDR3 coding DNA: TGTGCCAGCAGCTTAGCATTTTTTCCAGACGTGGGGGAGCTGTTTTTT. Amino acid sequence: CASSLAFFPDVGELFF.

The chain combines TRBV20-1 with TRBJ2-3; the match to TRBD1 covers 8 bases. This CDR3 region has 16 residues. Per germline, CDR1 DFQATT and CDR2 SNEGSKA (reference sequence). The V segment lost 1 base and the J segment 1 base; nucleotides outside the gene matches: 7. This CDR3 reads CSARAPWTGRTDTQYF. For the CDR3, the DNA is TGCAGTGCTAGAGCCCCATGGACAGGGCGCACAGATACGCAGTATTTT.

The rearrangement joins TRBV20-1 to TRBJ2-7, with 11 bases aligning to TRBD2. CDR1 and CDR2 from the germline V gene are DFQATT and SNEGSKA (reference sequence). There are 15 residues in the CDR3. The ends lost 0 bases at V and 4 bases at J; junction bases unmatched: 5. The CDR3 DNA is TGCAGTGCTAGAGATCGTAGGACTAGCGGGTACGAGCAGTACTTC. It yields the protein CSARDRRTSGYEQYF.

This clonotype was found many times. V gene TRBV20-1 combines with J gene TRBJ2-3; 7 bases align to TRBD1. The CDR3 is 16 amino acids. V was pared by 1 base and J by 1 base, with 8 bases of the junction left unmatched. The germline gives CDR1 DFQATT, CDR2 SNEGSKA (reference sequence). CDR3 in DNA: TGCAGTGCTAGAGGTGGGACAGCCCCACGCACAGATACGCAGTATTTT. Translating gives CSARGGTAPRTDTQYF.

This chain connects TRBV7-8 to TRBJ2-2; D may be TRBD2 (5 bases). With 3 bases removed from V and 0 bases from J, the gap between germline ends came to 17 bases. This CDR3 spans 18 amino acids. Germline CDR1 reads SGHVS; CDR2 reads FQNEAQ. The CDR3 bases are TGTGCCAGCAGCTTTGCCAGCGAGGGTCTGGCGAACACCGGGGAGCTGTTTTTT. Amino acid sequence: CASSFASEGLANTGELFF.

This clonotype came up many times. The chain uses TRBV5-1 and TRBJ2-3; TRBD2 is a possible D gene (6 bases). From germline, CDR1 is SGHRS and CDR2 YFSETQ. This CDR3 has 16 residues. Trimming removed 4 bases from V and 7 bases from J, with 22 bases in between. As DNA, the CDR3 is TGCGCCAGCAGCCCGGGACCCGGAGGAGGGGCCAATACGCAGTATTTT. It translates to CASSPGPGGGANTQYF.

V and J are TRBV2 and TRBJ2-1, with a weak D call TRBD2 (6 bases). The germline V gene has CDR1 SNHLY and CDR2 FYNNEI. V shed 0 bases and J shed 15 bases, with 9 bases lying between them. The CDR3 length is 11 residues. The CDR3 DNA reads TGTGCCAGCAGTGAAGCGGGGCGGGGGTTCTTC. Translated: CASSEAGRGFF.

This clonotype was observed many times. The J gene is TRBJ1-1, the V gene TRBV19, with D possibly being TRBD1 (5 bases). Germline V gives CDR1 LNHDA, CDR2 SQIVND (reference sequence). Trimming left V 7 bases short and J 5 bases short, with 14 bases between. The CDR3 extends over 13 amino acids. CDR3 amino acids: CASTIWGGTEAFF. Written as DNA, the CDR3 is TGTGCCAGTACCATATGGGGGGGGACTGAAGCTTTCTTT.

This chain links TRBV7-8 with TRBJ1-2; 7 nucleotides line up with TRBD1. There are 14 residues in the CDR3. CDR1 is SGHVS, CDR2 FQNEAQ, per germline. With V trimmed by 8 bases and J by 1 base, 7 bases remained unmatched. DNA of the CDR3: TGTGCCAGCGCGACAGGGAGCTTTAACTATGGCTACACCTTC. As protein: CASATGSFNYGYTF.

This clonotype has a handful of counts. J is TRBJ2-7 and V is TRBV7-2; weak D call: TRBD2 (5 bases). CDR3 length equals 15 residues. CDR1 is SGHTA and CDR2 is FQGNSA in the germline V gene. V was pared by 5 bases and J by 9 bases, with 23 bases between. As DNA, the CDR3 is TGTGCCAGCAGCGCCCTCGGCGGTCTAGTTCGGGGGCAGTACTTC. Translated: CASSALGGLVRGQYF. Looking up the rest from reference TRBV7-2 and TRBJ2-7 gives the full variable domain: GAGVSQSPSNKVTEKGKDVELRCDPISGHTALYWYRQSLGQGLEFLIYFQGNSAPDKSGLPSDRFSAERTGGSVSTLTIQRTQQEDSAVYLCASSALGGLVRGQYFGPGTRLTVT.

This clonotype was detected ten times or more. The chain uses TRBV5-1 and TRBJ2-7; a possible D gene is TRBD2 (5 bases). This CDR3 has 14 residues. V was shortened by 0 bases and J by 7 bases, with 14 bases between the two germline ends. Looked up from germline, CDR1 is SGHRS and CDR2 is YFSETQ. This CDR3 is CASSLDSAVWEQYF. The DNA for the CDR3 is TGCGCCAGCAGCTTGGATAGCGCGGTGTGGGAGCAGTACTTC.

This clonotype was counted ten times or more. The chain joins TRBV3-1 to TRBJ2-7; no clear D. The CDR3 consists of 14 residues. Trimming took off 0 bases at V and 3 bases at J, with 9 bases between the two ends. Germline V gene lookup returns CDR1 LGHDT and CDR2 YNNKEL (reference sequence). CDR3 sequence: CASSQELRRYEQYF. CDR3 DNA: TGTGCCAGCAGCCAAGAGCTCAGGCGCTACGAGCAGTACTTC.

This clonotype has ten or more counts. The V call is TRBV20-1, the J call TRBJ2-1, with D maybe TRBD2 (6 bases). V was cut by 0 bases and J by 5 bases, with 14 bases left in between. CDR1 DFQATT and CDR2 SNEGSKA come from the germline V gene (reference sequence). This CDR3 has 15 residues. The chain's CDR3 is CSARDRGTSHNEQFF. The CDR3 nucleotides are TGCAGTGCTAGAGATCGAGGGACTTCCCACAATGAGCAGTTCTTC.

This clonotype was seen repeatedly, ten times or more. Relative to the germline gene, one junction end is altered; a read error may explain this. V gene TRBV15 combines with J gene TRBJ2-7, with 7 nucleotides matching TRBD1. Germline V lookup: CDR1 LNHNV, CDR2 YYDKDF (reference sequence). The CDR3 consists of 13 residues. CDR3 DNA sequence: TGTGCCACCAGTGACAGGGTCTTCTACGAGCGGTACTTC. Its protein product is CATSDRVFYERYF.

This clonotype was detected ten times or more. The CDR3 nucleotides are TGTGCCAGCAGGGACATCACTGAAGCTTTCTTT. This codes for CASRDITEAFF. V and J are TRBV7-8 and TRBJ1-1; perhaps TRBD1 as D (5 bases). Germline values: CDR1 SGHVS, CDR2 FQNEAQ. Between the trimmed V and J ends, which lost 6 bases and 4 bases, there was a span of 6 bases. This CDR3 comprises 11 residues.

This clonotype was seen repeatedly, ten times or more. The gene calls are TRBV2 and TRBJ2-5; 7 bases are shared with TRBD2. With 6 bases clipped from V and 5 bases from J, the junction kept 12 bases outside the gene matches. Germline loops: CDR1 SNHLY, CDR2 FYNNEI. The CDR3 loop spans 15 amino acids. The CDR3 DNA reads as TGTGCCAGCAGCAGAGAGCGGGGAACGGGGGAGACCCAGTACTTC. Amino acids: CASSRERGTGETQYF.

This clonotype was picked up many times. This rearrangement joins TRBV12-3 or TRBV12-4 to TRBJ2-7; 10 bases match TRBD1. The CDR3 loop spans 14 amino acids. Trimming removed 5 bases from V and 6 bases from J; junction bases left unmatched: 7. Here the CDR3 DNA reads TGTGCCAGCAGTCGGACAGGGGGATATATCGAGCAGTACTTC. The encoded protein is CASSRTGGYIEQYF.

This chain links TRBV6-1 with TRBJ2-3; D call uncertain. Trimming pared 2 bases from V and 2 bases from J, leaving 14 bases between. The CDR3 spans 16 residues. Looked up from germline, CDR1 is MNHNS and CDR2 is SASEGT. CDR3 sequence (DNA): TGTGCCAGCAGTGAAAGGTGGCAGACTCTCACAGATACGCAGTATTTT. Its protein is CASSERWQTLTDTQYF.

This clonotype was found a few times. This sequence joins TRBV5-1 and TRBJ2-1; the D gene could be TRBD1 or TRBD2 (5 bases each). Germline V gene lookup returns CDR1 SGHRS and CDR2 YFSETQ. The ends were cut back, 0 bases at V and 2 bases at J, with 9 bases in the middle. The CDR3 runs to 15 residues. CDR3 DNA: TGCGCCAGCAGCTTGGTCGAGGGGACCTACAATGAGCAGTTCTTC. Its translation: CASSLVEGTYNEQFF.

As concerns this clonotype: The junction and the germline gene differ at one end; a read error may be behind it. The chain uses TRBV29-1 and TRBJ2-1; the D gene is possibly TRBD1 (6 bases). CDR1 is SQVTM and CDR2 is ANQGSEA in the germline V gene. The CDR3 is 14 amino acids. The CDR3 reads CSALRGDPYIEQFF. The CDR3 bases are TGCAGCGCTCTCAGGGGAGACCCTTACATTGAGCAGTTCTTC.

This clonotype came up many times. The genes are TRBV27 and TRBJ1-2; D is perhaps TRBD1 (6 bases). Trimming took 5 bases from V and 5 from J, leaving 12 bases between them. This CDR3 comprises 13 residues. The germline V gene has CDR1 MNHEY and CDR2 SMNVEV (reference sequence). Written as DNA, the CDR3 is TGTGCCAGCAGTCCGACAGGCCCGTATGGCTACACCTTC. This sequence encodes CASSPTGPYGYTF.